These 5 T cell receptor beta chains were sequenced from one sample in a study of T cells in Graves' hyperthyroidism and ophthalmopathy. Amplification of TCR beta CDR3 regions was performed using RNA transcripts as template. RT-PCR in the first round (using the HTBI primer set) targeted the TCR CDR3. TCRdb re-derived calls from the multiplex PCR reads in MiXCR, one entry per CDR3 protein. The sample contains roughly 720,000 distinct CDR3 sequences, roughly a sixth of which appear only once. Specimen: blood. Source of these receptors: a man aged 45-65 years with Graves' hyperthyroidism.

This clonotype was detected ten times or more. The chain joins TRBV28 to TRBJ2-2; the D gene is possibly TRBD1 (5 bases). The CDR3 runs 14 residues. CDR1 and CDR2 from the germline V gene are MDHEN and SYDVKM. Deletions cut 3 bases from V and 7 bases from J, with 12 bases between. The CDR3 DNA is TGTGCCAGCAGTTTCGGTGGGGCCGGCGGGGAGCTGTTTTTT. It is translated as CASSFGGAGGELFF.

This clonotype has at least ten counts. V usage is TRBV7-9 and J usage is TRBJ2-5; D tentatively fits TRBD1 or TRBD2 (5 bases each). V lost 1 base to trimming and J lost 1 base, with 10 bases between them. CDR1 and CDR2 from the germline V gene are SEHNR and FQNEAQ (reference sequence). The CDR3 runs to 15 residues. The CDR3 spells CASSLVGTAQETQYF. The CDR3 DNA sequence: TGTGCCAGCAGCTTAGTTGGGACGGCCCAAGAGACCCAGTACTTC.

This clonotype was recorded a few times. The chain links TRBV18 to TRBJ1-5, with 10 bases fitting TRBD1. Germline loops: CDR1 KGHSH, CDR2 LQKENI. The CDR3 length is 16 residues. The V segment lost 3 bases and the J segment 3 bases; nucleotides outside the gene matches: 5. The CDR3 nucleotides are TGTGCCAGCTCACCCTCGGGACAGGGGTACAATCAGCCCCAGCATTTT. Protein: CASSPSGQGYNQPQHF.

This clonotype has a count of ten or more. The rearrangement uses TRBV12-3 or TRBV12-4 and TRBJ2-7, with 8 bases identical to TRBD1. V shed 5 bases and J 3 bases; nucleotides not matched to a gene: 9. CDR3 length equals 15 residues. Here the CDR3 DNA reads TGTGCCAGCAGTATAGGACAGGGTTCATACTACGAGCAGTACTTC. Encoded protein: CASSIGQGSYYEQYF.

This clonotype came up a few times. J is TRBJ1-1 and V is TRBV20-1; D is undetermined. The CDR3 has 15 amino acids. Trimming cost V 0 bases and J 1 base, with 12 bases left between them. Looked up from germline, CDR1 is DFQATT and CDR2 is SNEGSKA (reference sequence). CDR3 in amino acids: CSARDFVVGNTEAFF. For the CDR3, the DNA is TGCAGTGCTAGAGATTTTGTTGTAGGGAACACTGAAGCTTTCTTT.